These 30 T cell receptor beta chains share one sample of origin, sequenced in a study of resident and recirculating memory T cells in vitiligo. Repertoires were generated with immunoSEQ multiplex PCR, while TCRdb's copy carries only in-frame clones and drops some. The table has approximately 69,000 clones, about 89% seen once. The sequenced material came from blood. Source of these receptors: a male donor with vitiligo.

CDR3 in amino acids: CASSSTGDPYNEQFF. In DNA, the CDR3 is TGTGCCAGCAGCTCTACGGGGGACCCTTACAATGAGCAGTTCTTC. The chain uses TRBV7-3 and TRBJ2-1, with D perhaps TRBD2 (6 bases). CDR3 length equals 15 residues. Germline V lookup: CDR1 SGHTA, CDR2 FQGTGA. V lost 4 bases and J lost 4, with 14 bases in between. Using reference TRBV7-3 and TRBJ2-1 for the parts outside the CDR3, the full variable domain is GAGVSQTPSNKVTEKGKYVELRCDPISGHTALYWYRQSLGQGPEFLIYFQGTGAADDSGLPNDRFFAVRPEGSVSTLKIQRTERGDSAVYLCASSSTGDPYNEQFFGPGTRLTVL.

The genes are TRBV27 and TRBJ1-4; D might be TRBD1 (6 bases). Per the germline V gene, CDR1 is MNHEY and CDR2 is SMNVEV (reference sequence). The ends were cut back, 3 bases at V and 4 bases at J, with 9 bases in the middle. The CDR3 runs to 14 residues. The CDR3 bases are TGTGCCAGCAGTTTGAACAGGGATAATGAAAAACTGTTTTTT. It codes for CASSLNRDNEKLFF. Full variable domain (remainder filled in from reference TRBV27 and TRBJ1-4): EAQVTQNPRYLITVTGKKLTVTCSQNMNHEYMSWYRQDPGLGLRQIYYSMNVEVTDKGDVPEGYKVSRKEKRNFPLILESPSPNQTSLYFCASSLNRDNEKLFFGSGTQLSVL.

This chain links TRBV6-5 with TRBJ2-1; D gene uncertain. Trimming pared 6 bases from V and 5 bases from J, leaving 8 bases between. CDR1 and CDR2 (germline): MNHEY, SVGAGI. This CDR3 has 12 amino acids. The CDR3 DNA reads TGTGCCAGCAGGGCCTTACACAATGAGCAGTTCTTC. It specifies CASRALHNEQFF.

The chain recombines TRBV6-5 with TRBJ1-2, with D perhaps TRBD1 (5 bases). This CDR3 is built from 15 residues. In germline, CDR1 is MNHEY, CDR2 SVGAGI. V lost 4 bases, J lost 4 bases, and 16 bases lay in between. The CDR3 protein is CASSSVPGGVYGYTF. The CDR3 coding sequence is TGTGCCAGCAGTTCAGTCCCGGGGGGAGTCTATGGCTACACCTTC.

Here the CDR3 DNA reads TGTGCCAGCAGCCTACTACAGGCCGGGAGAAGGGAGCAGTACTTC. Its protein product is CASSLLQAGRREQYF. The J gene is TRBJ2-7, the V gene TRBV7-2, with D possibly matching TRBD2 (6 bases). The CDR3 consists of 15 residues. Germline CDR1 reads SGHTA; CDR2 reads FQGNSA. The V gene lost 5 bases and the J gene lost 7 bases, with 21 bases spanning the gap. Complete variable domain (other parts from reference TRBV7-2 and TRBJ2-7): GAGVSQSPSNKVTEKGKDVELRCDPISGHTALYWYRQSLGQGLEFLIYFQGNSAPDKSGLPSDRFSAERTGGSVSTLTIQRTQQEDSAVYLCASSLLQAGRREQYFGPGTRLTVT.

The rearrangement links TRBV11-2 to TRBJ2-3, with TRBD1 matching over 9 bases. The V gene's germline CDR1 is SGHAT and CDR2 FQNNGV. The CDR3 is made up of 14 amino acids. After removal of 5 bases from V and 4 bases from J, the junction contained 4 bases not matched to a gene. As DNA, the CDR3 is TGTGCCAGCAGCAGACAGGGGGGGGCAGATACGCAGTATTTT. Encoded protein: CASSRQGGADTQYF.

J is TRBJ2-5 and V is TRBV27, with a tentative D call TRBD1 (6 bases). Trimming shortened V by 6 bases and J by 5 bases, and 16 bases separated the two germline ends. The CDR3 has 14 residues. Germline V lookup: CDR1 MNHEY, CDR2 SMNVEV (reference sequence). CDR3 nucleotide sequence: TGTGCCAGCAGACCCCAGGGGTACGTTGAGACCCAGTACTTC. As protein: CASRPQGYVETQYF.

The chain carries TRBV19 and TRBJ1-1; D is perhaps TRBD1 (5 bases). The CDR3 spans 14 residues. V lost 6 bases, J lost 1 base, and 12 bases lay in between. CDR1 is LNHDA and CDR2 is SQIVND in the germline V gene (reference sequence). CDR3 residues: CASSVTTENTEAFF. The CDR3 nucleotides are TGTGCCAGTAGCGTAACGACAGAGAACACTGAAGCTTTCTTT.

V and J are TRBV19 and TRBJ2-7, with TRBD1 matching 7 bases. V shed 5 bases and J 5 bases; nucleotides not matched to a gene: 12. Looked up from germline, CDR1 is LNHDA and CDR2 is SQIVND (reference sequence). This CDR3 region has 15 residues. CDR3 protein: CASSPWDRPPHEQYF. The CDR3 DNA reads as TGTGCCAGTAGTCCTTGGGACAGACCCCCTCACGAGCAGTACTTC.

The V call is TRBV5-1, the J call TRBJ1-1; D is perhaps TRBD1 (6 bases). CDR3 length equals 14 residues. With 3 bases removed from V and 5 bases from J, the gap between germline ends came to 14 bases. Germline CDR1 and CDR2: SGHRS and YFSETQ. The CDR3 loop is CASSSTGERTEAFF. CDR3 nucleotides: TGCGCCAGCAGCTCGACAGGAGAGCGGACTGAAGCTTTCTTT.

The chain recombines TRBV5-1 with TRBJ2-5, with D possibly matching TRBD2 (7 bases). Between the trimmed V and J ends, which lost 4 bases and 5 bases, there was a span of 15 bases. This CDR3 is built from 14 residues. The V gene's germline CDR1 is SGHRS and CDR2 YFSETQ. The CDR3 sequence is CASSPGGGLETQYF. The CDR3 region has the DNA TGCGCCAGCAGCCCTGGCGGGGGCTTGGAGACCCAGTACTTC. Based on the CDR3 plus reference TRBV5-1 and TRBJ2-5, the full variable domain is KAGVTQTPRYLIKTRGQQVTLSCSPISGHRSVSWYQQTPGQGLQFLFEYFSETQRNKGNFPGRFSGRQFSNSRSEMNVSTLELGDSALYLCASSPGGGLETQYFGPGTRLLVL.

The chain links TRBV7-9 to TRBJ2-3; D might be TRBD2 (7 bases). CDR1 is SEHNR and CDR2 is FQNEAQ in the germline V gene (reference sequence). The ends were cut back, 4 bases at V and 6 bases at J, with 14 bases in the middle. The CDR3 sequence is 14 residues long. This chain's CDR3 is CASSWGGAGDTQYF. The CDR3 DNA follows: TGTGCCAGCAGCTGGGGGGGGGCCGGGGATACGCAGTATTTT.

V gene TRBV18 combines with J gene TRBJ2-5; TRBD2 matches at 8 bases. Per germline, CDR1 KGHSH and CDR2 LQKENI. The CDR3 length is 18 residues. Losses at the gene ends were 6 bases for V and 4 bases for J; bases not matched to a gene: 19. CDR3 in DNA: TGTGCCAGCTCCAACACCGGACCCGGGGGGGAGACTCGAGAGACCCAGTACTTC. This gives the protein CASSNTGPGGETRETQYF.

Here the CDR3 reads CASSLDREAFF. In DNA form, the CDR3 reads TGTGCCAGCAGTCTGGACAGGGAAGCTTTCTTT. The chain couples TRBV2 to TRBJ1-1; 7 bases align to TRBD1. The ends lost 5 bases at V and 8 bases at J; junction bases unmatched: 2. Germline-derived CDR1 and CDR2 are SNHLY and FYNNEI. This CDR3 contains 11 residues.

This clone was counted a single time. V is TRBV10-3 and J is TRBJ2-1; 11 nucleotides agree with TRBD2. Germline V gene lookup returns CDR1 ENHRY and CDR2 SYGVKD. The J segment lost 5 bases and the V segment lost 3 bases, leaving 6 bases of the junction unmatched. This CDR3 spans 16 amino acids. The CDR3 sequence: CAISEKTSGEDNEQFF. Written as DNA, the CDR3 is TGTGCCATCAGTGAAAAGACTAGCGGGGAGGACAATGAGCAGTTCTTC.

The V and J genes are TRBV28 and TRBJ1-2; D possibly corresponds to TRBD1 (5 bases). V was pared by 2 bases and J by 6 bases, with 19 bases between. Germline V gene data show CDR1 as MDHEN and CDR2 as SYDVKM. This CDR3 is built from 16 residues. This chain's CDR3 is CASSLNPGRQNDGYTF. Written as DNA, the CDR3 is TGTGCCAGCAGTTTAAACCCCGGGAGACAGAATGATGGCTACACCTTC.

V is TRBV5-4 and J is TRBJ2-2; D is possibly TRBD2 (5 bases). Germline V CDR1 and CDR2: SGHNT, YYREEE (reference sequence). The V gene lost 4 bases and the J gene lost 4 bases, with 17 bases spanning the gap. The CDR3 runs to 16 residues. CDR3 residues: CASSLPGLASTGELFF. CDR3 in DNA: TGTGCCAGCAGCCTCCCGGGCCTAGCCTCCACCGGGGAGCTGTTTTTT.

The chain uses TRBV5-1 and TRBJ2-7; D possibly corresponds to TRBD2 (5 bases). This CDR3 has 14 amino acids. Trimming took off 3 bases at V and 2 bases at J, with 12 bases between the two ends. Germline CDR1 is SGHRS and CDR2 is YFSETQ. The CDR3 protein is CASSYTDGAYEQYF. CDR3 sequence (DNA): TGCGCCAGCAGCTACACCGACGGGGCCTACGAGCAGTACTTC. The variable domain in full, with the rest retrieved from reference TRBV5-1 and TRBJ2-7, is KAGVTQTPRYLIKTRGQQVTLSCSPISGHRSVSWYQQTPGQGLQFLFEYFSETQRNKGNFPGRFSGRQFSNSRSEMNVSTLELGDSALYLCASSYTDGAYEQYFGPGTRLTVT.

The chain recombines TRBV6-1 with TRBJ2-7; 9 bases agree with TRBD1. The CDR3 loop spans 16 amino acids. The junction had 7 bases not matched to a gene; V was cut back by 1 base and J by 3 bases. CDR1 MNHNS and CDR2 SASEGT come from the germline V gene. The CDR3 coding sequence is TGTGCCAGCAGTGAAGGGACGGGGACAGGGAGCTACGAGCAGTACTTC. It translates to CASSEGTGTGSYEQYF.

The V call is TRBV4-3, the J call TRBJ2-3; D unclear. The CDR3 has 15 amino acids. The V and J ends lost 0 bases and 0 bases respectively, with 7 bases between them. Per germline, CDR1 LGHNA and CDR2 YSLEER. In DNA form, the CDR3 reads TGCGCCAGCAGCCAAGAAGAGACTAGCACAGATACGCAGTATTTT. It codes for CASSQEETSTDTQYF.

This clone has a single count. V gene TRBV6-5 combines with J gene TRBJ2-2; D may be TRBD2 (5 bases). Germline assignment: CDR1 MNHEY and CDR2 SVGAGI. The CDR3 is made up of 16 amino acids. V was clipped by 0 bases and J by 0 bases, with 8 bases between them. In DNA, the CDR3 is TGTGCCAGCAGTTACTCGTACGGGGCGAACACCGGGGAGCTGTTTTTT. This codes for CASSYSYGANTGELFF.

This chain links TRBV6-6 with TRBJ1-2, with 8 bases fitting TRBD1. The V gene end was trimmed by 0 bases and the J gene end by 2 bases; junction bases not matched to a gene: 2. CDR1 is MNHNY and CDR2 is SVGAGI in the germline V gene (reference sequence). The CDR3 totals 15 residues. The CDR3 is CASSYSGDRNYGYTF. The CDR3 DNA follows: TGTGCCAGCAGTTACTCGGGGGACAGGAACTATGGCTACACCTTC.

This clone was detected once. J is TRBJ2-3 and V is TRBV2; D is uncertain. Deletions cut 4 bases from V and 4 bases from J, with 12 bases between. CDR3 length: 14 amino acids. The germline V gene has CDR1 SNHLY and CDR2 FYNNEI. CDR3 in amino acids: CASSGFRGSDTQYF. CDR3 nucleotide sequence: TGTGCCAGCAGTGGCTTCCGAGGATCAGATACGCAGTATTTT.

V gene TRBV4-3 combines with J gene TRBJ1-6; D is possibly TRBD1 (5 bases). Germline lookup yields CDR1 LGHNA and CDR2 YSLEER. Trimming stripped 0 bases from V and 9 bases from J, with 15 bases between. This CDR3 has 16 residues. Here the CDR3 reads CASSQDSGGVISPLHF. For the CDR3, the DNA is TGCGCCAGCAGCCAAGATTCCGGAGGGGTGATTTCACCCCTCCACTTT.

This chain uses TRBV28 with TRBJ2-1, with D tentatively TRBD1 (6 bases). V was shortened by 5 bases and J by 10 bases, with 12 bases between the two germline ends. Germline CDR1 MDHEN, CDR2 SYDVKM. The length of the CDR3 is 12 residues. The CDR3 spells CASSMTGGEQFF. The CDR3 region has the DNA TGTGCCAGCAGTATGACAGGAGGCGAGCAGTTCTTC.

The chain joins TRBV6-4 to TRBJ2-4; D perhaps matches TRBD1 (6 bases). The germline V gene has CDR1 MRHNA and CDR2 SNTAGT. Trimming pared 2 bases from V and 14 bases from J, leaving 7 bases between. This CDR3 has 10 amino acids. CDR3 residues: CASSDPGEYF. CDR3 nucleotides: TGTGCCAGCAGTGACCCAGGGGAGTACTTC.

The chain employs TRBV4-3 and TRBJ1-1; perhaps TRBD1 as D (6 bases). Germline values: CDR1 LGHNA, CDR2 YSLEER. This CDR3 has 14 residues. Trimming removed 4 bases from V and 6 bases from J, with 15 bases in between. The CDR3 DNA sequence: TGCGCCAGCAGCCCCTACGGGGGGCGGGCTGAAGCTTTCTTT. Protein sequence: CASSPYGGRAEAFF.

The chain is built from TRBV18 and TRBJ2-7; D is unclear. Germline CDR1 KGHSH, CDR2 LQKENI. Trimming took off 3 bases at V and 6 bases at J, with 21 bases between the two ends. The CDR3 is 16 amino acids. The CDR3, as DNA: TGTGCCAGCTCACCCCGACTGGTCCAGCATCCTCGCGAGCAGTACTTC. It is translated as CASSPRLVQHPREQYF.

In nucleotides, the CDR3 is TGTGCCAGCAGCCAAACGGACAGGGACAACGGGGAGCTGTTTTTT. Its translation: CASSQTDRDNGELFF. This chain links TRBV11-2 with TRBJ2-2; 8 bases are a match to TRBD1. This CDR3 is 15 amino acids long. Germline V CDR1 and CDR2: SGHAT, FQNNGV. V lost 5 bases and J lost 7; bases outside the gene matches: 9.

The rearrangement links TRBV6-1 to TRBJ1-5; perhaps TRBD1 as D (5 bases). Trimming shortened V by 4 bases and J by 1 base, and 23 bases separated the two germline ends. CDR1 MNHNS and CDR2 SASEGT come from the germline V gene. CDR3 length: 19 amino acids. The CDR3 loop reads CASSAPSTALRGSNQPQHF. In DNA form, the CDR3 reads TGTGCCAGCAGTGCCCCCTCGACAGCTCTTAGGGGAAGCAATCAGCCCCAGCATTTT.